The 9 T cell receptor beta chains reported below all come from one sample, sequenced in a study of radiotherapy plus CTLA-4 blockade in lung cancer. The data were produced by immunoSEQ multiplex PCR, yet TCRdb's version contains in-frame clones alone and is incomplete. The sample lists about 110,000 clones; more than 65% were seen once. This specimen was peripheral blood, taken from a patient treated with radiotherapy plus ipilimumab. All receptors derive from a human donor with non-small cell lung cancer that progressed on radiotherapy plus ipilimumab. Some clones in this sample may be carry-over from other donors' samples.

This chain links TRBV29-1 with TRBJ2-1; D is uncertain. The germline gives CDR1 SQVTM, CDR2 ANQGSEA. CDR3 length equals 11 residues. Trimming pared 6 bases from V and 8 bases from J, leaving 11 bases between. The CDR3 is CSVTRIYEQFF. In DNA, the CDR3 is TGCAGCGTCACACGTATTTATGAGCAGTTCTTC.

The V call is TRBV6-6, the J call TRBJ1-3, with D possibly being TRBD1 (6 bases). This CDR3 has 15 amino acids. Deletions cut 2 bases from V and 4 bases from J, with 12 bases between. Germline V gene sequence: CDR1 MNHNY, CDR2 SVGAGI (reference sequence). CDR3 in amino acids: CASSYVQGQGNTIYF. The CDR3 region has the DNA TGTGCCAGCAGTTACGTGCAGGGGCAAGGAAACACCATATATTTT.

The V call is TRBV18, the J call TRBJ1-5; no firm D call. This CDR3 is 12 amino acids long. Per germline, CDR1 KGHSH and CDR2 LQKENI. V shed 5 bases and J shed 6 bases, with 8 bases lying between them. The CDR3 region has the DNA TGTGCCAGCTCATCGGGTAGTCAGCCCCAGCATTTT. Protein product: CASSSGSQPQHF. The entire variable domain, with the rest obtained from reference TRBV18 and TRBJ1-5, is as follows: NAGVMQNPRHLVRRRGQEARLRCSPMKGHSHVYWYRQLPEEGLKFMVYLQKENIIDESGMPKERFSAEFPKEGPSILRIQQVVRGDSAAYFCASSSGSQPQHFGDGTRLSIL.

The CDR3 loop reads CASSYSKFWSEAFF. The CDR3 coding sequence is TGTGCCAGCAGTTACTCGAAGTTTTGGTCTGAAGCTTTCTTT. This chain joins TRBV6-6 and TRBJ1-1; D unclear. Germline CDR1 and CDR2: MNHNY and SVGAGI (reference sequence). This CDR3 has 14 residues. V was pared by 0 bases and J by 6 bases, with 11 bases between.

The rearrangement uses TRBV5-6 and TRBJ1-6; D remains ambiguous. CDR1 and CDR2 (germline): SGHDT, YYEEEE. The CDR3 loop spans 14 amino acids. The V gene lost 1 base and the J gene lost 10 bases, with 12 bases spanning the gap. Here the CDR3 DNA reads TGTGCCAGCAGCTTGCTGGGAATTCAATCACCCCTCCACTTT. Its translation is CASSLLGIQSPLHF.

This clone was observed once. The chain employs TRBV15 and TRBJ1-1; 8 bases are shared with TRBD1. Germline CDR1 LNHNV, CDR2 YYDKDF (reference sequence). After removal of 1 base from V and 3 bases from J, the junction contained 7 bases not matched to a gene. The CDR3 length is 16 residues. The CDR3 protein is CATSRGVNRGDTEAFF. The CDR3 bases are TGTGCCACCAGCAGAGGGGTAAACAGGGGGGACACTGAAGCTTTCTTT. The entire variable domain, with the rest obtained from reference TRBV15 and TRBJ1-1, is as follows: DAMVIQNPRYQVTQFGKPVTLSCSQTLNHNVMYWYQQKSSQAPKLLFHYYDKDFNNEADTPDNFQSRRPNTSFCFLDIRSPGLGDTAMYLCATSRGVNRGDTEAFFGQGTRLTVV.

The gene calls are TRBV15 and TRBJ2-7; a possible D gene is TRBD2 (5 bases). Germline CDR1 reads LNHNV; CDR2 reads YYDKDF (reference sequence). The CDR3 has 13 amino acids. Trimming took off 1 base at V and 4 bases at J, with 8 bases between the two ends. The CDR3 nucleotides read TGTGCCACCAGCAGAGGCGGGCCGTACGAGCAGTACTTC. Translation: CATSRGGPYEQYF.

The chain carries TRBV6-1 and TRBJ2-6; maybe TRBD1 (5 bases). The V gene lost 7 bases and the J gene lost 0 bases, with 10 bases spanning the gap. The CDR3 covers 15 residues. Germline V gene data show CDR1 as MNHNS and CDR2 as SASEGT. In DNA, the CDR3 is TGTGCCAGCACTCAGGGAAGCTCTGGGGCCAACGTCCTGACTTTC. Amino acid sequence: CASTQGSSGANVLTF.

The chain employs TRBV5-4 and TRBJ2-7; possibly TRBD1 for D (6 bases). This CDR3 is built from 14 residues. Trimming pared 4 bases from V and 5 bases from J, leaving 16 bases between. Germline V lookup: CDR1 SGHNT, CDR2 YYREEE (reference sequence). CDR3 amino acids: CASSPPGTRNEQYF. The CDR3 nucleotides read TGTGCCAGCAGCCCCCCCGGGACACGGAACGAGCAGTACTTC.